These 26 T cell receptor beta chains came from one sample sequenced in a study of response to subunit inactivated influenza vaccine. TCRdb redid the calling of the RT-PCR reads with MiXCR, one entry per CDR3 protein. The sample consists of roughly 700,000 distinct CDR3 sequences, approximately 15% of them appearing once. Material: PBMCs from blood, obtained about 14 days before vaccination. These TCRs come from a man aged 45-60 years who received an inactivated influenza vaccine.

The chain is built from TRBV10-3 and TRBJ1-6; 8 nucleotides align to TRBD1. V trimming: 0 bases; J trimming: 7 bases; junction bases outside the gene matches: 5. The germline V gene encodes CDR1 ENHRY and CDR2 SYGVKD. This CDR3 contains 16 residues. The chain's CDR3 is CAISESRTGLNSPLHF. CDR3 nucleotide sequence: TGTGCCATCAGTGAGTCGAGGACAGGGTTGAATTCACCCCTCCACTTT.

The chain has TRBV20-1 and TRBJ2-5, with 8 bases identical to TRBD2. Per the germline V gene, CDR1 is DFQATT and CDR2 is SNEGSKA (reference sequence). CDR3 length equals 15 residues. Trimming cost V 2 bases and J 0 bases; bases outside gene matches: 5. In DNA, the CDR3 is TGCAGTGCTAGATCGTCGCGGGGGGACCAAGAGACCCAGTACTTC. Amino acid sequence: CSARSSRGDQETQYF.

J is TRBJ2-7 and V is TRBV20-1, with D possibly matching TRBD1 (6 bases). Per germline, CDR1 DFQATT and CDR2 SNEGSKA (reference sequence). Trimming removed 6 bases at V and 2 bases at J, with 17 bases between. The CDR3 extends over 14 amino acids. CDR3 sequence reads: CSANPDRSTYEQYF. The DNA of the CDR3 is TGCAGTGCGAATCCCGACAGGTCTACCTACGAGCAGTACTTC.

This clonotype was seen a few times. The CDR3 nucleotides are TGTGCCAGCAGCTTACAGGGGGTCCTTTACGAGCAGTACTTC. It specifies CASSLQGVLYEQYF. The chain uses TRBV7-2 and TRBJ2-7, with 7 positions matching TRBD1. The CDR3 runs 14 residues. Losses at the gene ends were 2 bases for V and 4 bases for J; bases not matched to a gene: 5. Germline V CDR1 and CDR2: SGHTA, FQGNSA.

The chain carries TRBV7-9 and TRBJ2-1, with D possibly TRBD1 on 5 matching bases. Germline CDR1 and CDR2: SEHNR and FQNEAQ (reference sequence). The V end was cut by 5 bases, the J end by 3 bases, with 17 bases between. The CDR3 is 16 amino acids. CDR3 DNA: TGTGCCAGCAGCCCCCCTGGTGGGGCGGTCTACAATGAGCAGTTCTTC. It specifies CASSPPGGAVYNEQFF. The variable domain in full, completed from reference TRBV7-9 and TRBJ2-1, reads DTGVSQNPRHKITKRGQNVTFRCDPISEHNRLYWYRQTLGQGPEFLTYFQNEAQLEKSRLLSDRFSAERPKGSFSTLEIQRTEQGDSAMYLCASSPPGGAVYNEQFFGPGTRLTVL.

At least ten counts were recorded for this clonotype. This rearrangement joins TRBV29-1 to TRBJ2-6, with 8 nucleotides matching TRBD1. Per the germline V gene, CDR1 is SQVTM and CDR2 is ANQGSEA. This CDR3 is 20 amino acids long. V lost 2 bases, J lost 2 bases, and 17 bases stayed unmatched. The CDR3 region has the DNA TGCAGCGTTGAATTATGGCCAGGGGGCGATAGCGGCCCTGGGGCCAACGTCCTGACTTTC. It encodes CSVELWPGGDSGPGANVLTF.

This clonotype was observed many times. The genes are TRBV7-9 and TRBJ2-2; D unclear. The CDR3 runs 12 residues. Per the germline V gene, CDR1 is SEHNR and CDR2 is FQNEAQ (reference sequence). Between the trimmed V and J ends, which lost 5 bases and 7 bases, there was a span of 8 bases. CDR3 in DNA: TGTGCCAGCAGCAGTGGCATCGGGGAGCTGTTTTTT. Amino acid sequence: CASSSGIGELFF.

This clonotype occurred a few times. The chain has TRBV20-1 and TRBJ2-1; 11 bases align to TRBD2. CDR3 length equals 13 residues. V shed 3 bases and J 14 bases; nucleotides not matched to a gene: 9. Germline V lookup: CDR1 DFQATT, CDR2 SNEGSKA (reference sequence). Written as DNA, the CDR3 is TGCAGTGCTAGTGAGGTAGCGGGAGGGCCGAAGTTCTTC. Translation: CSASEVAGGPKFF.

This clonotype was counted between two and nine times. This sequence joins TRBV5-1 and TRBJ2-2; D possibly corresponds to TRBD1 (6 bases). CDR3 length equals 15 residues. Trimming left V 4 bases short and J 3 bases short, with 13 bases between. From germline, CDR1 is SGHRS and CDR2 YFSETQ. DNA of the CDR3: TGCGCCAGCAGCCCGGCAGGGGCGGACACCGGGGAGCTGTTTTTT. This gives the protein CASSPAGADTGELFF.

The chain is built from TRBV10-3 and TRBJ2-3, with TRBD2 matching over 9 bases. Germline V lookup: CDR1 ENHRY, CDR2 SYGVKD. CDR3 length equals 15 residues. After removal of 7 bases from V and 7 bases from J, the junction contained 12 bases not matched to a gene. The CDR3 sequence is CAINRIAGEANTQYF. The CDR3 DNA reads TGTGCCATCAACAGGATAGCGGGAGAGGCCAATACGCAGTATTTT.

The chain combines TRBV4-2 with TRBJ2-1; no definite D call. The V end lost 1 base, the J end lost 10 bases, and 8 bases lay between the germline ends. Germline V gives CDR1 LGHNA, CDR2 YNFKEQ. This CDR3 has 12 residues. The CDR3 protein is CASSQAPGEQFF. As DNA, the CDR3 is TGTGCCAGCAGCCAAGCGCCAGGAGAGCAGTTCTTC.

The chain links TRBV4-1 to TRBJ1-1; the D gene is possibly TRBD1 (6 bases). Germline-derived CDR1 and CDR2 are MGHRA and YSYEKL. The CDR3 is 16 amino acids. V gave up 1 base and J gave up 4 bases, with 16 bases separating them. CDR3 coding DNA: TGCGCCAGCAGCCAAGGTGGGGGGGGCTGGAGCACTGAAGCTTTCTTT. Protein sequence: CASSQGGGGWSTEAFF.

There are many counts of this clonotype. The chain couples TRBV20-1 to TRBJ2-2, with 14 bases that match TRBD2. With 6 bases clipped from V and 5 bases from J, the junction kept 8 bases outside the gene matches. Germline-derived CDR1 and CDR2 are DFQATT and SNEGSKA (reference sequence). There are 16 residues in the CDR3. CDR3 coding DNA: TGCAGTGCCCCGGGACTAGCGGGAGTAATTACCGGGGAGCTGTTTTTT. Amino acid sequence: CSAPGLAGVITGELFF.

This clonotype was seen more than once but under ten times. The chain has TRBV4-3 and TRBJ2-7, with D perhaps TRBD1 (6 bases). The CDR3 spans 16 residues. The V gene lost 4 bases and the J gene lost 2 bases, with 18 bases spanning the gap. In germline, CDR1 is LGHNA, CDR2 YSLEER. This chain's CDR3 is CASSPIMTGSPYEQYF. CDR3 bases: TGCGCCAGCAGCCCGATCATGACAGGTTCGCCCTACGAGCAGTACTTC.

The chain joins TRBV5-1 to TRBJ2-1; 14 nucleotides agree with TRBD2. The CDR3 spans 20 residues. Per germline, CDR1 SGHRS and CDR2 YFSETQ. With 4 bases clipped from V and 6 bases from J, the junction kept 18 bases outside the gene matches. CDR3: CASSPGTSGSGWWVFNEQFF. DNA of the CDR3: TGCGCCAGCAGCCCCGGGACTAGCGGGAGTGGTTGGTGGGTCTTCAATGAGCAGTTCTTC. The complete variable domain, with remaining parts taken from reference TRBV5-1 and TRBJ2-1, reads KAGVTQTPRYLIKTRGQQVTLSCSPISGHRSVSWYQQTPGQGLQFLFEYFSETQRNKGNFPGRFSGRQFSNSRSEMNVSTLELGDSALYLCASSPGTSGSGWWVFNEQFFGPGTRLTVL.

This clonotype was picked up many times. The chain joins TRBV6-2 or TRBV6-3 to TRBJ1-2; D possibly corresponds to TRBD1 (6 bases). The length of the CDR3 is 13 residues. In germline, CDR1 is MNHEY, CDR2 SVGEGT. V was pared by 5 bases and J by 4 bases, with 11 bases between. The DNA of the CDR3 is TGTGCCAGCAGTGCGACAGGTAGCTATGGCTACACCTTC. This sequence encodes CASSATGSYGYTF.

This chain uses TRBV4-1 with TRBJ1-2; no clear D. The CDR3 is made up of 16 amino acids. V was shortened by 0 bases and J by 0 bases, with 11 bases between the two germline ends. Per the germline V gene, CDR1 is MGHRA and CDR2 is YSYEKL. The CDR3 coding sequence is TGCGCCAGCAGCCAAGAAAACCAGTTTTCTAACTATGGCTACACCTTC. Translated: CASSQENQFSNYGYTF.

This clonotype showed up just a few times. The chain employs TRBV9 and TRBJ2-1; 11 bases fit TRBD1. J lost 3 bases, V lost 3 bases, and 11 bases had no gene match. The CDR3 consists of 18 residues. The germline gives CDR1 SGDLS, CDR2 YYNGEE. The CDR3, as DNA: TGTGCCAGCAGCGGGGGGACAGGGGGGAACCCCTACTACAATGAGCAGTTCTTC. As protein: CASSGGTGGNPYYNEQFF.

In its sample, this clonotype was seen a few times. The V gene is TRBV4-3, the J gene TRBJ2-7, with 9 bases that match TRBD1. CDR1 LGHNA and CDR2 YSLEER come from the germline V gene. This CDR3 has 18 amino acids. Germline trimming cut 0 bases from V and 0 bases from J; bases unmatched to any gene: 9. The CDR3 DNA reads TGCGCCAGCAGCCAAGATCGACTATGGGGACAGGGCTCCTACGAGCAGTACTTC. Amino acid sequence: CASSQDRLWGQGSYEQYF.

The chain uses TRBV11-1 and TRBJ2-1; D uncertain. Trimming shortened V by 2 bases and J by 0 bases, and 20 bases separated the two germline ends. The CDR3 spans 19 residues. The germline V gene encodes CDR1 SGHAT and CDR2 FQDESV (reference sequence). The CDR3 loop is CASSLTGLRRASSYNEQFF. DNA for the CDR3: TGTGCCAGCAGCTTAACCGGCCTACGCCGCGCGAGCTCCTACAATGAGCAGTTCTTC.

This chain joins TRBV9 and TRBJ2-1, with 8 bases aligning to TRBD2. Germline loops: CDR1 SGDLS, CDR2 YYNGEE. The CDR3 is 14 residues long. V lost 3 bases, J lost 7 bases, and 6 bases stayed unmatched. The chain's CDR3 is CASSEGSGVNEQFF. The CDR3 bases are TGTGCCAGCAGCGAGGGTAGCGGGGTGAATGAGCAGTTCTTC.

The rearrangement links TRBV19 to TRBJ2-2, with 12 bases matching TRBD1. Germline loops: CDR1 LNHDA, CDR2 SQIVND (reference sequence). Trimming took 7 bases from V and 6 from J; bases not matched to a gene: 6. The CDR3 length is 15 residues. The CDR3 reads CASTSGQGASGELFF. CDR3 DNA: TGTGCCAGTACCTCGGGACAGGGGGCGTCCGGGGAGCTGTTTTTT.

The V gene is TRBV6-1, the J gene TRBJ1-2; D is unclear. The CDR3 is made up of 14 amino acids. CDR1 and CDR2 (germline): MNHNS, SASEGT. Between the trimmed V and J ends, which lost 4 bases and 2 bases, there was a span of 11 bases. DNA of the CDR3: TGTGCCAGCAGTGTCGGTTGGGCCAACTATGGCTACACCTTC. This gives the protein CASSVGWANYGYTF.

This chain connects TRBV25-1 to TRBJ1-6; 7 bases are shared with TRBD1. The CDR3 extends over 14 amino acids. CDR1 and CDR2 from the germline V gene are MGHDK and SYGVNS. The ends lost 3 bases at V and 9 bases at J; junction bases unmatched: 5. CDR3 nucleotide sequence: TGTGCCAGCAGTGAGCCGGGACAGCCTTCACCCCTCCACTTT. This sequence encodes CASSEPGQPSPLHF. Full variable domain (outside the CDR3, taken from reference TRBV25-1 and TRBJ1-6): EADIYQTPRYLVIGTGKKITLECSQTMGHDKMYWYQQDPGMELHLIHYSYGVNSTEKGDLSSESTVSRIRTEHFPLTLESARPSHTSQYLCASSEPGQPSPLHFGNGTRLTVT.

In DNA form, the CDR3 reads TGTGCCAGCAGTTTACGGAATACGCAGTATTTT. Protein: CASSLRNTQYF. This chain uses TRBV12-3 or TRBV12-4 with TRBJ2-3; no clear D gene. CDR3 length: 11 residues. V was cut by 2 bases and J by 7 bases, with 4 bases left in between.

The CDR3 DNA reads as TGTGCCAGCAGCTCCATTGGGACTAGCAGCTACAATGAGCAGTTCTTC. It codes for CASSSIGTSSYNEQFF. The chain has TRBV7-9 and TRBJ2-1; 9 bases align to TRBD2. Germline-derived CDR1 and CDR2 are SEHNR and FQNEAQ (reference sequence). Germline trimming cut 4 bases from V and 3 bases from J; bases unmatched to any gene: 7. The CDR3 runs to 16 residues.